This T cell receptor beta chain was captured in a study of T-cell memory formation after mild COVID-19. This clonotype was counted a few times. TCRdb passed the 5' RACE reads through MiXCR, listing each CDR3 protein once. The profile shows roughly 110,000 distinct CDR3 sequences, around 12% of them singletons. The V gene's germline CDR1 is ENHRY and CDR2 SYGVKD. V shed 3 bases and J 3 bases; nucleotides not matched to a gene: 8. The CDR3 extends over 15 amino acids. The sequence was collected from an adult woman who had mild COVID-19 (a few samples of this study predate the infection). Cell type and time point are not known. Sequencing was done on a sample of PBMCs or a T cell subset sorted from them (not recorded which). The chain uses TRBV10-3 and TRBJ2-7; TRBD1 agrees at 7 bases. The CDR3 here is CAISEEDRPFYEQYF. The CDR3 nucleotides are TGTGCCATCAGTGAAGAGGACAGGCCTTTCTACGAGCAGTACTTC.